The table lists the clone carrying this TCR beta chain with many counts. This sample is drawn from a study of T cells after yellow fever vaccination. The germline V and J ends were trimmed by 4 bases and 8 bases, with 15 bases remaining between them. The CDR3 runs to 13 residues. Germline-derived CDR1 and CDR2 are MNHNY and SVGAGI (reference sequence). Each CDR3 protein gets one entry after TCRdb re-called the 5' RACE reads with MiXCR. The sample contains about 94,000 distinct CDR3 sequences, about 8.2% of which appear only once. The sequencing used CD8+ T cells not binding an NS4B(214-222) dextramer, sorted from PBMCs, collected more than 14 days after the first yellow fever vaccination. This chain uses TRBV6-6 with TRBJ2-7; the D is unclear. The origin of this receptor is a man aged 18 to 30 who received the YFV17D yellow fever vaccine. The DNA for the CDR3 is TGTGCCAGCAGTTCAGGTGGTGTCCCGAAGCAGTACGTC. This sequence encodes CASSSGGVPKQYV.